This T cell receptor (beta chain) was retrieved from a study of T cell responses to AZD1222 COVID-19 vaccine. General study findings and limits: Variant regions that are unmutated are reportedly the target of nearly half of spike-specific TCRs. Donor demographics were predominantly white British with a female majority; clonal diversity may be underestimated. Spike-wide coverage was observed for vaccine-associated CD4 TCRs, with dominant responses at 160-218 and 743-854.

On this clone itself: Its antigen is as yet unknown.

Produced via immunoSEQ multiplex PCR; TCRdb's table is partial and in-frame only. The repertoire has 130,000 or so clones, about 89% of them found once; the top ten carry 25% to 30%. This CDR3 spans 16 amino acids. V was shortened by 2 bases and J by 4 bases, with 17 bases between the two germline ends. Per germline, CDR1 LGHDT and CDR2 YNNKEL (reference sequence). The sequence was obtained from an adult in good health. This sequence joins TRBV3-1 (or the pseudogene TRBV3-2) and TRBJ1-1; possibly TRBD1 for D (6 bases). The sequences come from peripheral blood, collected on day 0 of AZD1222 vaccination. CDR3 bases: TGTGCCAGCAGCCAAAAGGGGGGAAGGGGCGGCACTGAAGCTTTCTTT. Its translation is CASSQKGGRGGTEAFF.